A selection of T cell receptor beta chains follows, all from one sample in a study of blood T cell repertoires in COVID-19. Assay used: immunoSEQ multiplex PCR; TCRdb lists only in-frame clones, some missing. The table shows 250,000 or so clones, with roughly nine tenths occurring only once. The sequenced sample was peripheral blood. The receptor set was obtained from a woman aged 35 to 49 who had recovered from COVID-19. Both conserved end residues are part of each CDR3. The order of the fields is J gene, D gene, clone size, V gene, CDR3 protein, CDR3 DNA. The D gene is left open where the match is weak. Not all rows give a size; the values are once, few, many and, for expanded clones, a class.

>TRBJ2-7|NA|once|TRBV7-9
CASSSWTAYEQYF
TGTGCCAGCAGCTCGTGGACAGCCTACGAGCAGTACTTC
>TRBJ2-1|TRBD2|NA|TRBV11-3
CASSLDSGTSGRNEQFF
TGTGCCAGCAGCTTAGATTCGGGGACTAGCGGGAGGAATGAGCAGTTCTTC
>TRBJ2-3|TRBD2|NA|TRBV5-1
CASSPGTSERTDTQYF
TGCGCCAGCAGCCCCGGGACTAGCGAGCGCACAGATACGCAGTATTTT
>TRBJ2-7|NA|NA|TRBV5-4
CASSYGGETYEQYF
TGTGCCAGCAGCTACGGTGGGGAGACCTACGAGCAGTACTTC
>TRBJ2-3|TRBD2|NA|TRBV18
CASQPEGRGADTQYF
TGTGCCAGCCAGCCGGAGGGCCGGGGGGCAGATACGCAGTATTTT
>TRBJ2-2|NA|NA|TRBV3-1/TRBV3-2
CASSQDLSGDGELFF
TGTGCCAGCAGCCAAGATCTGTCGGGGGACGGGGAGCTGTTTTTT
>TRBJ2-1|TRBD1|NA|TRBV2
CASSQDREVPFF
TGTGCCAGCAGTCAGGACAGGGAGGTCCCCTTCTTC
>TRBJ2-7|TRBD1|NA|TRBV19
CARRRQGVSYEQYF
TGTGCCAGGAGAAGACAGGGGGTTTCTTACGAGCAGTACTTC
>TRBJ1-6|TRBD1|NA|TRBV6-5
CASRQQGIYSPLHF
TGTGCCAGCAGACAACAGGGGATCTATTCACCCCTCCACTTT
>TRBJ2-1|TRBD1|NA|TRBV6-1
CASSEGTGGLLNEQFF
TGTGCCAGCAGTGAAGGAACAGGGGGCTTATTAAATGAGCAGTTCTTC
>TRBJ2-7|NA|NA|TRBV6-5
CASRTGTGTYEQYF
TGTGCCAGCAGGACCGGGACTGGCACCTACGAGCAGTACTTC
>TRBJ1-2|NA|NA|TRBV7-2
CASRTQGLDGYTF
TGTGCCAGCAGGACCCAGGGTCTCGATGGCTACACCTTC
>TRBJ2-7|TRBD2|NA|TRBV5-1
CASRVAGTGHEQYF
TGCGCCAGCAGGGTAGCGGGAACCGGCCACGAGCAGTACTTC
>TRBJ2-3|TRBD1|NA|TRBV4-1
CASSQLQGASTDTQYF
TGCGCCAGCAGCCAACTGCAGGGGGCTAGCACAGATACGCAGTATTTT
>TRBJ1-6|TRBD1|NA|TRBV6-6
CASSGGQANSPLHF
TGTGCCAGCAGTGGAGGACAGGCCAATTCACCCCTCCACTTT
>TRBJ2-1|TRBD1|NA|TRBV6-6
CASTGPPGQQNEQFF
TGTGCCAGCACCGGACCACCGGGACAGCAGAATGAGCAGTTCTTC
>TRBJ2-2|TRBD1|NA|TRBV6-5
CASSYPAGGNTGELFF
TGTGCCAGCAGTTACCCCGCAGGGGGCAACACCGGGGAGCTGTTTTTT